This T cell receptor (beta chain) was captured in a study of identical twins. Addition of a universal primer site occurred through template switching, and cDNA carried unique molecular identifiers. TCRdb reprocessed the 5' RACE reads with MiXCR, giving one entry per CDR3 protein. The sample consists of 450,000 or so distinct CDR3 sequences, more than 13% of them appearing once. This clonotype was observed a handful of times. Antigen: not known. Study-wide points: Models predicted too little out-of-frame TCR alpha sharing in monozygotic twins.

The same data also contributed to another study, on yellow fever vaccine responses in identical twins.

The sample consisted of CD4+ T cells sorted from blood. This clonotype was obtained from a woman aged 18-29 years in good health.

The CDR3 coding sequence is TGTGCCAGCAGCTTAGTACCGGGAGGGGCCAACGTCCTGACTTTC. Its translation: CASSLVPGGANVLTF. The J gene is TRBJ2-6, the V gene TRBV7-8, with a possible D match to TRBD2 (5 bases). V gave up 1 base and J gave up 4 bases, with 8 bases separating them. The CDR3 totals 15 residues. Germline CDR1 and CDR2: SGHVS and FQNEAQ.